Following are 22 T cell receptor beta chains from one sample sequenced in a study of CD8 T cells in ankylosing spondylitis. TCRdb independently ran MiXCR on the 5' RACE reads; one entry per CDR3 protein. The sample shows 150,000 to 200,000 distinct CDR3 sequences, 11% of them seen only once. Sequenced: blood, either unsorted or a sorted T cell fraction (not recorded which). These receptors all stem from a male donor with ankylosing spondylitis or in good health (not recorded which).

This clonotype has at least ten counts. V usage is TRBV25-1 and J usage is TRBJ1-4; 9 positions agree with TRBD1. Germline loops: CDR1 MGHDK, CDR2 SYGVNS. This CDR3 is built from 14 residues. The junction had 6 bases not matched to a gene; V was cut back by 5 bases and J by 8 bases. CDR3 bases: TGTGCCAGCAGTTACAGGGGGCTGGGGGAAAAACTGTTTTTT. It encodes CASSYRGLGEKLFF. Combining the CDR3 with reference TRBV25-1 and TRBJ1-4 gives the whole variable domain EADIYQTPRYLVIGTGKKITLECSQTMGHDKMYWYQQDPGMELHLIHYSYGVNSTEKGDLSSESTVSRIRTEHFPLTLESARPSHTSQYLCASSYRGLGEKLFFGSGTQLSVL.

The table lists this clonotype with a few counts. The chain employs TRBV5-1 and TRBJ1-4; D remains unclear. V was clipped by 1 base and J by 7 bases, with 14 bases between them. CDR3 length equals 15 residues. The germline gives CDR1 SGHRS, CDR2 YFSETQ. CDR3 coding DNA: TGCGCCAGCAGCTTGAACGCTGTGGGAGGTGAAAAACTGTTTTTT. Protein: CASSLNAVGGEKLFF.

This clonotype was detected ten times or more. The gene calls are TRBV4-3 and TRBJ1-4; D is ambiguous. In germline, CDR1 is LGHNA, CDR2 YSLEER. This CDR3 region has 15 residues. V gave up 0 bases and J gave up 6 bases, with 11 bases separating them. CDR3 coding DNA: TGCGCCAGCAGCCAAGATATAGGGCAACATGAAAAACTGTTTTTT. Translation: CASSQDIGQHEKLFF.

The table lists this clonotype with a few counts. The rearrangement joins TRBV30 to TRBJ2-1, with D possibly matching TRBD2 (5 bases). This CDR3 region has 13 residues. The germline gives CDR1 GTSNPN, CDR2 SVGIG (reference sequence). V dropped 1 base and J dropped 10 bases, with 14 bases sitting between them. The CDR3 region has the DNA TGTGCCTGGAGTGGCCGGACTGCGGACGAGCAGTTCTTC. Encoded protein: CAWSGRTADEQFF.

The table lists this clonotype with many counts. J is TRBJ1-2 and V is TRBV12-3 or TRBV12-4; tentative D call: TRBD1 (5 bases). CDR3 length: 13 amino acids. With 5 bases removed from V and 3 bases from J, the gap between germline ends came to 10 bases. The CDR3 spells CASSQTEDYGYTF. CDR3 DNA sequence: TGTGCCAGCAGTCAGACAGAAGACTATGGCTACACCTTC.

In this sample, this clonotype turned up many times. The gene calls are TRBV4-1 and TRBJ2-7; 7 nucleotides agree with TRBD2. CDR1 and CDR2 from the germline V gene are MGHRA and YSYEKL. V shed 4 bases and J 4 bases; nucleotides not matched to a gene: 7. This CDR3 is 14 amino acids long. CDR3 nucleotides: TGCGCCAGCAGCCTATTTGGCGGGAGTTACGAGCAGTACTTC. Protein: CASSLFGGSYEQYF.

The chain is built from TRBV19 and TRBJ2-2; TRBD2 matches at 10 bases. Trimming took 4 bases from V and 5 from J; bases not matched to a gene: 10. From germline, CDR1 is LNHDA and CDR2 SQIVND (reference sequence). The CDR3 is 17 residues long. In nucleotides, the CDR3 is TGTGCCAGTAGTACTCCCGGTGATAGCGGGAGGACCGGGGAGCTGTTTTTT. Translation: CASSTPGDSGRTGELFF.

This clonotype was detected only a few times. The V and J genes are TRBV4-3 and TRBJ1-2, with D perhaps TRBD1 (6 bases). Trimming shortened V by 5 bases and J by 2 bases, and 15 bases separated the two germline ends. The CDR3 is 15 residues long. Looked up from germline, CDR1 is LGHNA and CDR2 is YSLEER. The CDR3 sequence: CASSVTLQGNYGYTF. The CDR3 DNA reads TGCGCCAGCAGCGTTACCCTACAGGGAAACTATGGCTACACCTTC.

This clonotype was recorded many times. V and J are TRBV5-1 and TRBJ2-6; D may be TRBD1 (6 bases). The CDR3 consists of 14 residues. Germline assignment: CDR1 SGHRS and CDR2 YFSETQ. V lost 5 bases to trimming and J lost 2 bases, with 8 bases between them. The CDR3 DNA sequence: TGCGCCAGCAGATCAGGGGCTGGGGCCAACGTCCTGACTTTC. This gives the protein CASRSGAGANVLTF.

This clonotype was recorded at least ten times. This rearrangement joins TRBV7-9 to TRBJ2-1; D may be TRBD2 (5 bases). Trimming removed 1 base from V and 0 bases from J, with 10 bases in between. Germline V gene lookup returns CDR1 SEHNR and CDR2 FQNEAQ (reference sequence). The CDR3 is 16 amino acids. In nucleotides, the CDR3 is TGTGCCAGCAGCTTAGTCGGGGAGAGCTCCTACAATGAGCAGTTCTTC. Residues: CASSLVGESSYNEQFF.

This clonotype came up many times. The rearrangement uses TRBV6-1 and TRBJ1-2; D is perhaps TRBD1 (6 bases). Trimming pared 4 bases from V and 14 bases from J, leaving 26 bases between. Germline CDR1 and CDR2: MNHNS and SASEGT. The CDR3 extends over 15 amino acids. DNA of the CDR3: TGTGCCAGCAGTGGCCTGGGGGGGGCTCGTCTGTCTAGTACCTTC. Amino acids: CASSGLGGARLSSTF.

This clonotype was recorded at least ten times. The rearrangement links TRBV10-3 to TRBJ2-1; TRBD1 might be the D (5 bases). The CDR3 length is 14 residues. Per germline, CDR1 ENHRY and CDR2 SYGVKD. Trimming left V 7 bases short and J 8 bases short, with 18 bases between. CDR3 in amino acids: CAINAGSLHDEQFF. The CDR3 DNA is TGTGCCATCAATGCAGGGTCCCTTCACGATGAGCAGTTCTTC.

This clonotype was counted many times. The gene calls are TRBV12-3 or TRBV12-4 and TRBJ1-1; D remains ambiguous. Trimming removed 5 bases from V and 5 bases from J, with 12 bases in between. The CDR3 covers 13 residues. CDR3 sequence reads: CASSLNRRTEAFF. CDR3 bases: TGTGCCAGCAGTCTGAACCGTCGGACTGAAGCTTTCTTT.

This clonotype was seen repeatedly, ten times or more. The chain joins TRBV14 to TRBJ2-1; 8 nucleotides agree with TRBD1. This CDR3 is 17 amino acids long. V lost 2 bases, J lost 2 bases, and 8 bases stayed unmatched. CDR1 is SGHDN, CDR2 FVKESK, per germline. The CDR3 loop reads CASSQKGDRFPYNEQFF. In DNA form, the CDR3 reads TGTGCCAGCAGCCAAAAGGGGGACAGGTTCCCCTACAATGAGCAGTTCTTC.

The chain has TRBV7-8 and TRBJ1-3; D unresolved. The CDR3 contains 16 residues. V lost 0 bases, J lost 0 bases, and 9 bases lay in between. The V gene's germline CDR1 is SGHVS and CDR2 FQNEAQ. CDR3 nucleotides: TGTGCCAGCAGCTTAGCTACGGTTGTCTCTGGAAACACCATATATTTT. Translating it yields CASSLATVVSGNTIYF.

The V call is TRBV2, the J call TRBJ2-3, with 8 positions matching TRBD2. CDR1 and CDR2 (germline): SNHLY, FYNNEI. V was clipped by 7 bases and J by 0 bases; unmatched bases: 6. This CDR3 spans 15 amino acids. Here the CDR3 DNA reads TGTGCCAGCAATGGGCTAGCGGGCAGCACAGATACGCAGTATTTT. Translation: CASNGLAGSTDTQYF.

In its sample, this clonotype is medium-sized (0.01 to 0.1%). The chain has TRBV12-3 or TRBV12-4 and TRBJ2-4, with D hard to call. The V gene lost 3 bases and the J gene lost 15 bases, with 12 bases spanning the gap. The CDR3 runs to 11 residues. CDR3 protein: CASSLGRHPYF. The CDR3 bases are TGTGCCAGCAGTTTGGGAAGGCATCCGTACTTC.

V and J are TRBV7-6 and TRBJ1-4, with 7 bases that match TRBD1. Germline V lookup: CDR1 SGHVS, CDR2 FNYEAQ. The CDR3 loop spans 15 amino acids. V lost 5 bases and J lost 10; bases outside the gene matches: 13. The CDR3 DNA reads TGTGCCAGCAGCCGTACCCCGGGACAGTCTGGAAAACTGTTTTTT. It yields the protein CASSRTPGQSGKLFF.

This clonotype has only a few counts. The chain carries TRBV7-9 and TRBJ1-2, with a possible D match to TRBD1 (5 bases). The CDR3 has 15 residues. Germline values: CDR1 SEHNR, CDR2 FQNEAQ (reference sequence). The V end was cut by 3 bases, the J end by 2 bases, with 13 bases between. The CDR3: CASSFPGGGNYGYTF. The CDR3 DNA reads TGTGCCAGCAGCTTTCCCGGGGGAGGGAACTATGGCTACACCTTC.

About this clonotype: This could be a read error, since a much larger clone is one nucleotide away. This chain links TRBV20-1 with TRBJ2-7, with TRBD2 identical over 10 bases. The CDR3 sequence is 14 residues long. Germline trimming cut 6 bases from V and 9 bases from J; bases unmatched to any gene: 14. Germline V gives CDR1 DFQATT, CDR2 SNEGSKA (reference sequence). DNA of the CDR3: TGCAGTGCCACTTCTAGCGGGAGATCCAACGGGCAGTACTTC. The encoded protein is CSATSSGRSNGQYF.

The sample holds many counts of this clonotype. Here the CDR3 reads CASSYSTLGLGTGELFF. CDR3 in DNA: TGTGCCAGCAGTTACTCGACTCTAGGATTAGGCACCGGGGAGCTGTTTTTT. The chain combines TRBV6-2 or TRBV6-3 with TRBJ2-2; no firm D call. V was shortened by 0 bases and J by 4 bases, with 15 bases between the two germline ends. CDR1 is MNHEY, CDR2 SVGEGT, per germline. The CDR3 has 17 residues.

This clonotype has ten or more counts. CDR3 bases: TGCGCCAGCAGCCAAGATCGGGGCGGGGGCTACAATGAGCAGTTCTTC. Its translation: CASSQDRGGGYNEQFF. The chain is built from TRBV4-3 and TRBJ2-1; 7 bases align to TRBD2. V lost 0 bases and J lost 3; bases outside the gene matches: 5. The germline gives CDR1 LGHNA, CDR2 YSLEER. This CDR3 contains 16 residues.